This record covers a single TCR beta chain. This clone was observed a few times. Which antigen it targets is not known. No quality values exist for individual bases; no much larger clone is one base distant. At the junction V is shortened by 5 bases and J by 3 bases, with 8 bases in between. The CDR3 contains 12 residues, cysteine and phenylalanine counted. Solely the CDR3 DNA is kept, with 36 bases framed from the first base. From the germline V gene (reference sequence), CDR1 is SEHNR and CDR2 is FQNEAQ. The method was the immunoSEQ multiplex PCR assay. A mixture of 60 forward primers for TCR Vbeta segments and 13 reverse primers for TCR Jbeta segments was used in the multiplex PCR. The CDR3 region of rearranged TCR beta genes was amplified from genomic DNA by a multiplex PCR assay. On the Illumina HiSeq System, the amplified TCR beta libraries were sequenced as 87-base-pair reads. Per the source publication's procedure: Across the roughly 600 repertoires, a later analysis counted some 80 million unique TCR beta chains, around 11 million of which were shared by at least two donors. Raw reads were error-corrected and collapsed into unique sequences by a nearest-neighbor algorithm in which closely related sequences were merged to remove PCR and sequencing errors. To assign V, D and J gene segments, CDR3 sequences were aligned to IMGT reference sequences. Each retained sequence needed at least a six-nucleotide match to both a V gene segment and a J gene segment. Rearrangements were classified as productive when the CDR3 lacked stop codons and remained in frame with V and J, and all other rearrangements were classified as non-productive. Following IMGT convention, CDR3 was defined as the stretch from the second conserved V-encoded cysteine to the conserved J-encoded phenylalanine. The earlier analysis of about 530 of the donors excluded any sequence lacking an unambiguous match to a single V gene segment. An earlier analysis of 587 of the donors classified V segments as functional when productive rearrangements were above 56.7% and as segregating when the standard deviation between donors was above 5%. A statistical classification framework was developed to diagnose cytomegalovirus status using the catalog of TCR beta chain sequences. A later analysis assigned V and J genes by comparing TCR nucleotide sequences with IMGT/GENE-DB human TR gene sequences. A later analysis assigned CDR3 sequences and most-parsimonious VDJ recombination scenarios with the TCRdist pipeline. A later analysis defined each TCR beta chain by its CDR3 amino acid sequence plus V-gene family, and excluded reads lacking a unique V-gene family. In a later analysis, around 600 highly shared, low-generation-probability nucleotide sequences were removed to address suspected cross-contamination and a sequencing artifact. In a later analysis, a clonal expansion index for each public chain was calculated from normalized within-repertoire ranks of inferred template counts. In a later analysis, generation probabilities were computed using a VDJ recombination model fitted to out-of-frame rearrangements, and the results were checked against IGoR. In a later analysis, hypergeometric tests were used to score TCR-TCR, TCR-HLA and TCR-CMV co-occurrence, with a repertoire-size bias correction applied to TCR pairs. To estimate false discovery rates, a later analysis permuted the HLA or CMV assignments 20 times. In a later analysis, co-occurring TCRs were grouped using DBSCAN, and TCRdist sequence similarity was added for clustering within HLA-allele-positive subsets. Repertoires with fewer than 30,000 or more than 120,000 public chains, plus five repertoires with anomalous nucleotide sharing, were excluded from co-occurrence clustering. TCRdb provides this immuneACCESS table in a form limited to in-frame rearrangements. Some clones are lacking; in checked studies, under half of them reflect an unresolved V gene, and why the rest are absent is not known. That table furnishes V, J and clone size, whereas the DNA furnished D and trimming. In all, the sample holds about 180,000 clones, and under 85% of those were seen once. Of the sample, over 2.5% falls within the top ten clones.

The sample originates from a study of cytomegalovirus exposure and HLA in healthy donors (dated by TCRdb to the late 2010s). About the study as a whole: An earlier analysis of more than 550 of the donors reported about 300 Gb of sequence data and 117 million unique TCR beta sequences obtained from approximately 180 million T cells. In an earlier analysis of 587 of the donors, high-throughput TCR beta sequencing was used to judge whether each TCR beta V gene segment behaved as functional or pseudogenic. HLA typing covered class I and class II loci at four-digit resolution. Every discovery cohort repertoire had been produced on one sequencing platform. The study aimed to test whether signatures of past pathogen exposure could be identified by cataloging public T cell receptors. Several DR-DQ haplotypes were handled as single units for association and clustering because linkage in the cohort was strong. In addition to the first cohort of 666 subjects, a separate validation cohort of around 110 different subjects was used. Of the roughly 400 genotyped donors, less than 85% were placed in the genetic ancestry cluster associated with self-reported Caucasian donors. An early release that covered more than 550 HLA-typed donors contained around 300 gigabases of sequencing data and tens of millions of unique TCR sequences. In the later analysis, no new phenotypic data were used to find candidate immune exposures; instead, reliance was placed on TCR beta sequences and their occurrence across donors. Among around 400 genotyped donors of the cohort, an average of approximately 240,000 unique TCR beta nucleotide sequences was sequenced per donor, of which about 18% were non-productive. To predict cytomegalovirus infection status, the study combined high-throughput TCR immunosequencing, statistical association of individual TCRs with disease status, and machine learning. A later genetic analysis used genome-wide SNP genotypes for about three fifths of the roughly 700 donors, treating that subset as a discovery cohort. Typing coverage differed by locus: A, B, C, DRB1 and DQB1 were typed in roughly 620-630 donors, DQA1 in roughly 510, DPA1 in approximately 610, and DPB1 in about 450. Alongside the repertoire data, information on donor age, sex, ethnicity and CMV serostatus was compiled. To study patterns of TCR occurrence, a later analysis re-analyzed previously published TCR beta repertoires from more than 550 donors and added high-resolution HLA genotyping. Using immunosequencing, the study profiled T cell repertoires from approximately 700 subjects and related those repertoires to cytomegalovirus serostatus. The paper's findings and limits, for the study overall: An association between a missense DCLRE1C variant and V-gene and J-gene trimming of TCR beta chains was found in a later genetic analysis and replicated in an independent cohort. While some public TCRs were present in many individuals, most TCR sequences turned up only very rarely across donors. The only immune exposure information available for the cohort was CMV serostatus. When HLA alleles, especially DR and DQ, strongly co-occurred, attributing TCR associations to individual alleles was difficult. In the study, some 160 TCR beta chains were listed as associated with cytomegalovirus. A further reported finding was that TCR beta sequences accurately predicted the HLA-A and HLA-B alleles for most subjects in the first cohort. In a later analysis, HLA-associated TCR beta chains showed more clonal expansion and lower generation probabilities than non-associated chains that were equally common. According to a later genetic analysis, donors in an Asian-associated ancestry cluster had fewer N-insertions in productive TCRs than the roughly 670-donor mean. In both the original and validation cohorts, the classifier was reported to diagnose cytomegalovirus status with high specificity and sensitivity. Correlated functional status among segregating V segments might reflect linkage disequilibrium, but an unknown experimental factor could not be ruled out. Roughly uniform sequencing depth across donors was assumed in presence/absence analyses, although this assumption may not hold. A later analysis found that most CMV-associated TCR beta chains appeared HLA-restricted, with HLA associations seemingly driven largely by CMV exposure. Some IMGT-functional V segments, including TRBV6-2 and TRBV6-3, could not be distinguished by the 87-base-pair reads and were therefore excluded. Broadly in line with IMGT annotations, most TCR beta V segments showed up in productive rearrangements about 87% or about 30% of the time in an earlier analysis of under 700 of the donors. The earlier analysis of about 600 of the donors excluded some 15 rarely observed V segments, including chromosome 9 orphons, because counts were too low. The cohort was sequenced for TCR beta chains only, and without alpha or paired-chain data the features that could be detected were limited. Several of the top co-occurrence clusters appeared to be linked to parvovirus B19, influenza, CMV and Epstein-Barr virus, according to a later analysis. In vitro tests confirmed that a few of the cytomegalovirus-associated TCR beta chains recognize cytomegalovirus antigens. In a later analysis, TCR association rates were found to vary across HLA loci, with the most associated TCRs seen for DRB1 alleles and the fewest for HLA-C alleles. A cluster of highly shared sequence variants was judged likely to be a technical artifact of the sequencing pipeline. The authors suggested that the approach could potentially be extended to other disease states and immunological phenotypes. In a later analysis, some 17,000 TCR beta sequences were associated with specific HLA alleles at a false discovery rate of 0.05. Because HLA typing was missing for some donors at each locus, association tests included only the typed subset.

The cohort was made up of several hundred healthy bone marrow donors. At the time of sampling, all cohort members were nominally healthy, though unrecorded immune exposures were likely present. The donor tested CMV seronegative, placing the donor among the 350 to 400 seronegative members of the cohort. A peripheral blood sample was collected from each donor, and TCR beta sequencing was performed on peripheral blood mononuclear cells. The Qiagen DNeasy Blood Extraction Kit was used to extract genomic DNA from the blood cell samples. Sequenced input: PBMCs. This clonotype was sampled from a male donor in good health and CMV-seronegative. The rearranged segments are TRBV7-9 and TRBJ2-7; the D gene is not confidently resolved. The sequence in DNA is TGTGCCAGCAGCCTAGATTACTACGAGCAGTACTTC. Protein translation: CASSLDYYEQYF.